The entry below describes one T cell receptor beta chain. The data are from a study of T cell changes during pregnancy in multiple sclerosis. Repertoires were generated with immunoSEQ multiplex PCR, while TCRdb's copy carries only in-frame clones and drops some. The data contain 45,000 to 70,000 clones, approximately 90% of them seen just once; the ten biggest clones take up about 0.6%. The sample was CD4+ T cells from peripheral blood mononuclear cells, taken after pregnancy. The sequence derives from a female donor with multiple sclerosis, enrolled in a pregnancy study.

CDR3: CAISDRGGALDTQYF. The CDR3 nucleotides read TGTGCCATCAGTGATCGCGGGGGGGCGTTAGATACGCAGTATTTT. This chain uses TRBV10-3 with TRBJ2-3; 9 nucleotides match TRBD2. V shed 3 bases, J shed 5 bases, and the junction held 6 bases outside the gene matches. Per the germline V gene, CDR1 is ENHRY and CDR2 is SYGVKD. CDR3 size: 15 residues.